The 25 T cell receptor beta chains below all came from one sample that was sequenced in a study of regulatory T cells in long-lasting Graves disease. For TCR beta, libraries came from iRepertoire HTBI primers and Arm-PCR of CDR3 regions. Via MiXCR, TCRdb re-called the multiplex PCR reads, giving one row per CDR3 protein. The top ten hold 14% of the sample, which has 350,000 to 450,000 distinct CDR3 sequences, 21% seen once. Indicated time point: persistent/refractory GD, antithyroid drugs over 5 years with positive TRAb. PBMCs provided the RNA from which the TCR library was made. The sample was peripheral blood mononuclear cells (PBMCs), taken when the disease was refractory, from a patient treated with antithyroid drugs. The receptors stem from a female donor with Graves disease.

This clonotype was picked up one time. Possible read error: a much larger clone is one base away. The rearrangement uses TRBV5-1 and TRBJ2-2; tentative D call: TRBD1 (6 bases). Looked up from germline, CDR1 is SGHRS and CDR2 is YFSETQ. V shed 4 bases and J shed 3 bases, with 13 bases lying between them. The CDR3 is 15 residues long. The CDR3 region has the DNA TGCGCCAGCAGCCGCTTAACAGGGTACACCGGGGAGCTGTTTTTT. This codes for CASSRLTGYTGELFF.

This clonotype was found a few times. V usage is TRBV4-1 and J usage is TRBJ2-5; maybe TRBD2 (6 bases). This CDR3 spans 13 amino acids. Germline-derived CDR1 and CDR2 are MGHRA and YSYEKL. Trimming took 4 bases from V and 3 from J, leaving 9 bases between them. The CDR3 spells CASSPTSKETQYF. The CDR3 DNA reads TGCGCCAGCAGCCCGACTAGTAAAGAGACCCAGTACTTC.

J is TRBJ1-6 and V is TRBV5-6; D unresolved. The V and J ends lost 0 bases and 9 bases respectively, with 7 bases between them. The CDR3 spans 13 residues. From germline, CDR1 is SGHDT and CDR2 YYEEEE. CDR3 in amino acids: CASSLGASSPLHF. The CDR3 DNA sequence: TGTGCCAGCAGCTTGGGTGCAAGTTCACCCCTCCACTTT.

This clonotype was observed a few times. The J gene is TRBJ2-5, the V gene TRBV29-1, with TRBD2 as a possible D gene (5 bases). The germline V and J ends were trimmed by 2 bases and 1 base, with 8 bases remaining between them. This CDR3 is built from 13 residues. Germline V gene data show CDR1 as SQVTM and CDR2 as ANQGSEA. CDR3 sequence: CSVETDSQETQYF. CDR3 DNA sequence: TGCAGCGTTGAAACGGACTCCCAAGAGACCCAGTACTTC.

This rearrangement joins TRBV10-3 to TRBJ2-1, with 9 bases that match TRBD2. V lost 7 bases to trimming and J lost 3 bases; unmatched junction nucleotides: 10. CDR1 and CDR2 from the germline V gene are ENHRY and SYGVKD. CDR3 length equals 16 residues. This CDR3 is CAITRQAGGLYNEQFF. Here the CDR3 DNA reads TGTGCCATCACCCGTCAAGCGGGAGGTCTCTACAATGAGCAGTTCTTC.

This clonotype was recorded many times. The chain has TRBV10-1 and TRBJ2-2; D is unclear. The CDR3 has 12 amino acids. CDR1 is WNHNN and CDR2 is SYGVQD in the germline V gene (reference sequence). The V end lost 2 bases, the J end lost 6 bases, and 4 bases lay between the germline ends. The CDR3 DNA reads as TGCGCCAGCAGTGAGGGTCCCGGGGAGCTGTTTTTT. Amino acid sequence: CASSEGPGELFF.

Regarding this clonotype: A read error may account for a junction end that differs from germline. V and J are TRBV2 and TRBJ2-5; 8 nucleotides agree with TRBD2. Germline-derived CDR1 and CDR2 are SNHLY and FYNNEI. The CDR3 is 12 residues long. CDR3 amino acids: CASSGNQEAQYF. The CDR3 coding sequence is TGTGCCAGTAGCGGGAACCAAGAGGCCCAGTACTTC.

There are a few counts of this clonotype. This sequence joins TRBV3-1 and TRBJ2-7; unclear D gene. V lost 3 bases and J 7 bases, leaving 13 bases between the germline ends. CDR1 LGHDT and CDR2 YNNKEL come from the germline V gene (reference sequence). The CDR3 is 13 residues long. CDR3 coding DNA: TGTGCCAGCAGCCAGGCGACGGCCTCGGAGCAGTACTTC. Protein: CASSQATASEQYF.

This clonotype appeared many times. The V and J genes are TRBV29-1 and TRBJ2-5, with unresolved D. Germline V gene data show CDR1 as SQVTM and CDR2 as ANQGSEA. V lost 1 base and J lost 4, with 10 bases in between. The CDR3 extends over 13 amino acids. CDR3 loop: CSVEVRRGETQYF. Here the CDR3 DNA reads TGCAGCGTTGAAGTAAGACGCGGAGAGACCCAGTACTTC.

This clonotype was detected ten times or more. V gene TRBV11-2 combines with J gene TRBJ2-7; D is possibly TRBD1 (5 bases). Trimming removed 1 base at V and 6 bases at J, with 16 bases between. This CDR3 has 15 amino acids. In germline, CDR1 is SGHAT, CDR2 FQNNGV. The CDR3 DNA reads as TGTGCCAGCAGCTTAGCAGGACAACTTATACCCGAGCAGTACTTC. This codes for CASSLAGQLIPEQYF. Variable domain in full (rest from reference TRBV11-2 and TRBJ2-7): EAGVAQSPRYKIIEKRQSVAFWCNPISGHATLYWYQQILGQGPKLLIQFQNNGVVDDSQLPKDRFSAERLKGVDSTLKIQPAKLEDSAVYLCASSLAGQLIPEQYFGPGTRLTVT.

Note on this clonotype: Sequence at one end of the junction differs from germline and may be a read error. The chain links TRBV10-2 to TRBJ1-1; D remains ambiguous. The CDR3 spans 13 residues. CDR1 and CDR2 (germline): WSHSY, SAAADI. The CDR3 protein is CASSDFDNTEDFF. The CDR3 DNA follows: TGCGCCAGCAGTGACTTTGATAACACTGAAGATTTCTTT.

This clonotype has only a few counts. The CDR3: CSATRDSFNQPQHF. In DNA, the CDR3 is TGCAGTGCTACCCGGGACAGCTTCAATCAGCCCCAGCATTTT. This chain connects TRBV20-1 to TRBJ1-5, with 7 bases aligning to TRBD1. This CDR3 comprises 14 residues. Germline CDR1 is DFQATT and CDR2 is SNEGSKA (reference sequence). Losses at the gene ends were 4 bases for V and 3 bases for J; bases not matched to a gene: 6.

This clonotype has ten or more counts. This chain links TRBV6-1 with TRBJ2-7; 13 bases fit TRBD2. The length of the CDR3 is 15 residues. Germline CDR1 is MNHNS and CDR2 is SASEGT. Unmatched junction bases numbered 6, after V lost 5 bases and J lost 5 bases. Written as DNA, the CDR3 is TGTGCCAGCAGTAGGACTAGCGGGAGTTATAACGAGCAGTACTTC. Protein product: CASSRTSGSYNEQYF.

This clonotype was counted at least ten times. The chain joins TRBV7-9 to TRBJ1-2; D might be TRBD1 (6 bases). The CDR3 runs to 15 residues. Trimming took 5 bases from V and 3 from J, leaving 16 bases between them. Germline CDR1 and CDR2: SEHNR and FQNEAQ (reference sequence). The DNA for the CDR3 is TGTGCCAGCAGCGGAGGACAGTTTGGAGACTATGGCTACACCTTC. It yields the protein CASSGGQFGDYGYTF.

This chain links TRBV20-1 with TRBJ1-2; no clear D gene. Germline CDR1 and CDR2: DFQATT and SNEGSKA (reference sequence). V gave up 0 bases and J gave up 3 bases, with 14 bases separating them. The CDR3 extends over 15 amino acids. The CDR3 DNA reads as TGCAGTGCTAGAGATTCGGCGGGGTCGGACTATGGCTACACCTTC. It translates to CSARDSAGSDYGYTF.

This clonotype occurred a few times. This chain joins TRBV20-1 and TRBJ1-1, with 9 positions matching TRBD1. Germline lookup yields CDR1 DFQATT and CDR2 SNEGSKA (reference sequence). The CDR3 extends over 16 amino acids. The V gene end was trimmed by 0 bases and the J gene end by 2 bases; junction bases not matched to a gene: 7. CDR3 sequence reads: CSARDMDRGSNTEAFF. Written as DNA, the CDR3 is TGCAGTGCTAGAGATATGGACAGGGGTTCCAACACTGAAGCTTTCTTT.

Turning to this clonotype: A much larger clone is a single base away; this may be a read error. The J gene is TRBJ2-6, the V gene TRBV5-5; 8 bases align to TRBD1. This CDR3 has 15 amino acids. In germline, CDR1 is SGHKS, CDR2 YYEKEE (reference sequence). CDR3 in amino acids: CDSSSQGAGANVLTF. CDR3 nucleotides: TGTGACAGCAGCTCACAGGGGGCTGGGGCCAACGTCCTGACTTTC. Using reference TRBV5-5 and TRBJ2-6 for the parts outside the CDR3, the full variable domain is DAGVTQSPTHLIKTRGQQVTLRCSPISGHKSVSWYQQVLGQGPQFIFQYYEKEERGRGNFPDRFSARQFPNYSSELNVNALLLGDSALYLCDSSSQGAGANVLTFGAGSRLTVL.

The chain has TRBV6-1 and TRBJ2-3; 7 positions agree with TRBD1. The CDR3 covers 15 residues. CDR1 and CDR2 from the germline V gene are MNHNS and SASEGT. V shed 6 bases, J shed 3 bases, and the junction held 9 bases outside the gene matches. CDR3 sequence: CASSWDSAETDTQYF. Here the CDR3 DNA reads TGTGCCAGCAGCTGGGACAGCGCGGAGACAGATACGCAGTATTTT.

CDR3 residues: CSATPGGINTEAFF. The CDR3, as DNA: TGCAGTGCTACCCCAGGGGGCATCAACACTGAAGCTTTCTTT. The genes are TRBV20-1 and TRBJ1-1; 8 nucleotides agree with TRBD1. V trimming: 4 bases; J trimming: 2 bases; junction bases outside the gene matches: 6. Germline lookup yields CDR1 DFQATT and CDR2 SNEGSKA (reference sequence). The CDR3 has 14 amino acids.

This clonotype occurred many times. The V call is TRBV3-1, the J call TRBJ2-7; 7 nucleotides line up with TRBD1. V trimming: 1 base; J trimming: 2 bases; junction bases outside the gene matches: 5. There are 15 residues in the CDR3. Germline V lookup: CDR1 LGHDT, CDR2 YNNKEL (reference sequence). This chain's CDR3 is CASSQGGDRTYEQYF. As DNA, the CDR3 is TGTGCCAGCAGCCAAGGTGGGGACAGAACCTACGAGCAGTACTTC.

The CDR3 DNA reads as TGCAGTGTCGGGACTAGCGGGAGGGCGGGCACCGGGGAGCTGTTTTTT. Translated: CSVGTSGRAGTGELFF. This chain uses TRBV20-1 with TRBJ2-2; 16 bases align to TRBD2. V dropped 7 bases and J dropped 4; count of bases not matched to a gene: 6. Germline V gene sequence: CDR1 DFQATT, CDR2 SNEGSKA (reference sequence). The CDR3 covers 16 residues.

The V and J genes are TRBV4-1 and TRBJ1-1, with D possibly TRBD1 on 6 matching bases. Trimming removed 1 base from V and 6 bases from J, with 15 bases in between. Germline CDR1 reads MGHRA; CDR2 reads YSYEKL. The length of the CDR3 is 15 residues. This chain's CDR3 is CASSQGVGGLAEAFF. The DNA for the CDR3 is TGCGCCAGCAGCCAAGGGGTAGGGGGTTTGGCTGAAGCTTTCTTT.

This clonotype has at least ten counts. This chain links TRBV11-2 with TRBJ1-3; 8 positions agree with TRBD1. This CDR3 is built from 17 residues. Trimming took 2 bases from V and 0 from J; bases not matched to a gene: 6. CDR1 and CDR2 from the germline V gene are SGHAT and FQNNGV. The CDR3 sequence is CASSLPGTGSSGNTIYF. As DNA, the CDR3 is TGTGCCAGCAGCTTACCCGGGACAGGAAGCTCTGGAAACACCATATATTTT.

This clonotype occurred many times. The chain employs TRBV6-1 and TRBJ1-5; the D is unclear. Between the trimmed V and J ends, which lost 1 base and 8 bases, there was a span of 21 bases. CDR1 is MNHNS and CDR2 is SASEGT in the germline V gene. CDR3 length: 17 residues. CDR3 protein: CASSEGSWSMGAKPQHF. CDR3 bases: TGTGCCAGCAGTGAAGGGTCCTGGTCAATGGGAGCAAAGCCCCAGCATTTT.

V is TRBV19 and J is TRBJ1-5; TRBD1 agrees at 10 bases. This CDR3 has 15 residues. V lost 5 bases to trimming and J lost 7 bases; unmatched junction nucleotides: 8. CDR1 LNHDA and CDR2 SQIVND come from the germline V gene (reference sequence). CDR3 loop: CASSFPDRGQQPQHF. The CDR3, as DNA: TGTGCCAGTAGTTTCCCTGACAGGGGGCAACAGCCCCAGCATTTT.